This TCR beta chain was profiled in a study of type 1 regulatory T cells (dated by TCRdb to about 2021). Study-level background: An in vitro protocol by which a Tr1-enriched, alloantigen-specific CD4 T cell product named T-allo10 was generated was characterized in the study. T-allo10 was under clinical evaluation in patients with hematological malignancies receiving allogeneic hematopoietic stem cell transplantation.

The sequencer listed for this sample is Illumina MiSeq. TCRdb ran its own pipeline on the public reads, namely fastp trimming at Q25 and MiXCR clone calling, and kept in-frame beta chains. Rows matching on CDR3 protein sequence are summarized as one entry with the most common DNA and genes. The sample yields about 60,000 distinct CDR3 sequences; more than 45% were counted once. The ten biggest clones cover 2% to 2.5% of the sample. The full study reports these points: A more restricted TCR repertoire was observed in Tr1 cells than in non-Tr1 cells, and this restriction was interpreted in the study as alloantigen-induced clonal expansion.

The CDR1 and CDR2 encoded by the germline V gene are SGHRS and YFSETQ. The cysteine opens and the phenylalanine closes a CDR3 of 19 amino acids. Only the CDR3 region is kept as DNA, spanning 57 bases read in frame from base 1. Clipping removes 2 bases from V and 6 bases from J, with 10 as the unmatched junction base count. Comment on this clonotype: The antigen it binds to is not known. Base qualities were left out, and no much larger clone turns up one base away.

The TCR sequence derives from a human donor in good health. The sequence links TRBV5-1 to TRBJ2-2, with 16 middle bases fitting TRBD2. The sample comprised cultured non-Tr1 T cells, either the whole culture or a sorted T cell fraction (not recorded which). Taken with the paper, the label for cell subset or site translates to: non-Tr1 population from the T-allo10 product. The CDR3 protein: CASSLTGTSGGAISGELFF. The sequenced DNA: TGCGCCAGCAGCTTAACCGGGACTAGCGGGGGGGCGATCTCCGGGGAGCTGTTTTTT. Supplemented by the reference TRBV5-1 and TRBJ2-2 proteins around the CDR3, the complete variable domain is KAGVTQTPRYLIKTRGQQVTLSCSPISGHRSVSWYQQTPGQGLQFLFEYFSETQRNKGNFPGRFSGRQFSNSRSEMNVSTLELGDSALYLCASSLTGTSGGAISGELFFGEGSRLTVL.